A single sample gave rise to the 13 T cell receptor beta chains below, sequenced in a study of blood T cell repertoires in COVID-19. Using immunoSEQ multiplex PCR, the repertoire was profiled, and TCRdb retains in-frame clones only, with some absent. The table includes roughly 99,000 clones, 79% detected once. Sequenced input: peripheral blood. These receptors originate from a woman aged 80 or over with active or convalescent COVID-19.

This clone was seen only a few times. The chain couples TRBV28 to TRBJ1-2; D unclear. Germline CDR1 is MDHEN and CDR2 is SYDVKM. Deletions cut 7 bases from V and 2 bases from J, with 29 bases between. This CDR3 contains 19 residues. The CDR3: CASTVSVLGGRGRNYGYTF. CDR3 coding DNA: TGTGCCAGCACTGTGTCCGTTCTCGGCGGGCGCGGTAGGAACTATGGCTACACCTTC.

This chain joins TRBV3-1 (or the pseudogene TRBV3-2) and TRBJ1-3; D gene ambiguous. With 4 bases removed from V and 4 bases from J, the gap between germline ends came to 11 bases. Per the germline V gene, CDR1 is LGHDT and CDR2 is YNNKEL (reference sequence). This CDR3 spans 14 amino acids. The CDR3 reads CASSPVLVGNTIYF. CDR3 DNA: TGTGCCAGCAGCCCGGTGTTGGTAGGAAACACCATATATTTT.

The rearrangement uses TRBV6-5 and TRBJ2-7, with D uncertain. The CDR3 is made up of 14 amino acids. Per the germline V gene, CDR1 is MNHEY and CDR2 is SVGAGI. The V and J ends lost 3 bases and 3 bases respectively, with 12 bases between them. The CDR3 is CASSYGPVYYEQYF. CDR3 DNA: TGTGCCAGCAGTTATGGGCCAGTTTACTACGAGCAGTACTTC.

The chain links TRBV6-1 to TRBJ2-3; 9 bases are a match to TRBD1. The germline CDR1 and CDR2 sequences are MNHNS and SASEGT. The CDR3 covers 16 residues. Trimming at V came to 4 bases and at J to 3 bases, leaving 8 bases not matched to a gene. The CDR3 is CASSGLRGQGTDTQYF. DNA for the CDR3: TGTGCCAGCAGTGGTCTTCGGGGACAGGGTACAGATACGCAGTATTTT.

The chain recombines TRBV11-1 with TRBJ2-7, with D possibly TRBD1 on 6 matching bases. Germline V CDR1 and CDR2: SGHAT, FQDESV (reference sequence). V was pared by 2 bases and J by 2 bases, with 10 bases between. The CDR3 totals 14 residues. The CDR3 DNA reads TGTGCCAGCAGCTTAAATGACAGGACCTACGAGCAGTACTTC. As protein: CASSLNDRTYEQYF.

V and J are TRBV7-2 and TRBJ2-1; 14 bases are shared with TRBD2. From germline, CDR1 is SGHTA and CDR2 FQGNSA. The length of the CDR3 is 19 residues. V lost 1 base, J lost 2 bases, and 7 bases stayed unmatched. The CDR3 sequence is CASSLGWTSGRRAYNEQFF. DNA for the CDR3: TGTGCCAGCAGCTTAGGATGGACTAGCGGGAGGAGGGCCTACAATGAGCAGTTCTTC.

This clone occurred a few times. The chain couples TRBV5-1 to TRBJ2-1; TRBD2 matches at 11 bases. Germline lookup yields CDR1 SGHRS and CDR2 YFSETQ. V gave up 4 bases and J gave up 7 bases; unmatched junction bases: 10. This CDR3 region has 16 residues. This CDR3 is CASSPTGTSGHNEQFF. As DNA, the CDR3 is TGCGCCAGCAGCCCAACCGGGACTAGCGGCCATAATGAGCAGTTCTTC.

The rearrangement links TRBV6-5 to TRBJ1-2; D is unclear. V lost 3 bases to trimming and J lost 0 bases, with 14 bases between them. The CDR3 contains 16 residues. From germline, CDR1 is MNHEY and CDR2 SVGAGI. The CDR3 coding sequence is TGTGCCAGCAGTTATAGCCAGATTAGAGCTAACTATGGCTACACCTTC. The encoded protein is CASSYSQIRANYGYTF.

The CDR3 sequence: CASSEEREGLETQYF. The CDR3 coding sequence is TGTGCCAGCAGTGAGGAGCGGGAGGGTTTGGAGACCCAGTACTTC. The chain combines TRBV2 with TRBJ2-5; TRBD2 aligns across 10 bases. V trimming: 3 bases; J trimming: 5 bases; junction bases outside the gene matches: 6. The germline V gene has CDR1 SNHLY and CDR2 FYNNEI. This CDR3 comprises 15 residues.

The chain carries TRBV24-1 and TRBJ2-7; the match to TRBD2 covers 8 bases. V shed 8 bases and J 0 bases; nucleotides not matched to a gene: 14. The CDR3 spans 17 residues. Germline CDR1 is KGHDR and CDR2 is SFDVKD. CDR3 DNA: TGTGCCACCAAATTCGGGGGGGGACTCCTCAGCTCCTACGAGCAGTACTTC. Its translation is CATKFGGGLLSSYEQYF.

This chain uses TRBV28 with TRBJ2-7, with 14 bases aligning to TRBD2. The CDR3 sequence is 16 residues long. Germline-derived CDR1 and CDR2 are MDHEN and SYDVKM. Unmatched junction bases numbered 15, after V lost 5 bases and J lost 12 bases. The CDR3: CASSRVPGLAGDSPYF. The CDR3 DNA sequence: TGTGCCAGCAGTCGCGTTCCGGGACTAGCGGGAGACTCTCCGTACTTC.

The chain has TRBV7-3 and TRBJ2-6; possible D gene TRBD2, 5 bases. Trimming stripped 5 bases from V and 6 bases from J, with 11 bases between. Germline V gene lookup returns CDR1 SGHTA and CDR2 FQGTGA. This CDR3 contains 14 residues. This chain's CDR3 is CASSRGGEANVLTF. CDR3 coding DNA: TGTGCCAGCAGCCGGGGTGGCGAGGCCAACGTCCTGACTTTC. Based on the CDR3 plus reference TRBV7-3 and TRBJ2-6, the full variable domain is GAGVSQTPSNKVTEKGKYVELRCDPISGHTALYWYRQSLGQGPEFLIYFQGTGAADDSGLPNDRFFAVRPEGSVSTLKIQRTERGDSAVYLCASSRGGEANVLTFGAGSRLTVL.

The CDR3 coding sequence is TGTGCCAGCTCACCGGCACAGGGTGTGGCTTTCTTT. It yields the protein CASSPAQGVAFF. The V call is TRBV18, the J call TRBJ1-1, with D tentatively TRBD1 (6 bases). CDR3 size: 12 residues. Germline CDR1 reads KGHSH; CDR2 reads LQKENI. Trimming took off 3 bases at V and 11 bases at J, with 13 bases between the two ends.